The 21 T cell receptor beta chains listed next were all sequenced from one sample in a study of cytomegalovirus exposure and HLA in healthy donors. With 60 Vbeta and 13 Jbeta primers, the PCR was carried out. Clones were read by immunoSEQ multiplex PCR, and TCRdb kept only the in-frame ones, dropping some. Here the sample spans around 80,000 clones, over 65% being singletons. Specimen: PBMCs. These receptors originate from a man between 35 and 55 years old in good health and CMV-seropositive.

This clone came up once. The chain links TRBV19 to TRBJ1-5; TRBD1 is a possible D gene (6 bases). The germline V gene encodes CDR1 LNHDA and CDR2 SQIVND (reference sequence). The V end was cut by 7 bases, the J end by 1 base, with 20 bases between. This CDR3 contains 17 residues. The CDR3 coding sequence is TGTGCCAGTACTAGGGGGAAGAGGGTATTGAGCAATCAGCCCCAGCATTTT. Translated, it gives CASTRGKRVLSNQPQHF.

The gene calls are TRBV15 and TRBJ2-7; tentatively, D is TRBD1 (6 bases). Trimming cost V 8 bases and J 1 base, with 9 bases left between them. Germline V gene lookup returns CDR1 LNHNV and CDR2 YYDKDF (reference sequence). CDR3 length: 12 residues. The CDR3 region has the DNA TGTGCCACCGGGGGCGCTTCCTACGAGCAGTACTTC. Protein: CATGGASYEQYF.

The rearrangement joins TRBV2 to TRBJ1-5; D perhaps matches TRBD1 (6 bases). The ends were cut back, 2 bases at V and 1 base at J, with 9 bases in the middle. CDR1 is SNHLY, CDR2 FYNNEI, per germline. There are 15 residues in the CDR3. This CDR3 is CASSEQGRSNQPQHF. Here the CDR3 DNA reads TGTGCCAGCAGTGAACAGGGGCGGAGCAATCAGCCCCAGCATTTT.

V gene TRBV5-1 combines with J gene TRBJ2-3; D call uncertain. The CDR3 runs to 11 residues. Germline lookup yields CDR1 SGHRS and CDR2 YFSETQ. The V gene lost 2 bases and the J gene lost 5 bases, with 3 bases spanning the gap. The CDR3 region has the DNA TGCGCCAGCAGCTTTAGAGATACGCAGTATTTT. As protein: CASSFRDTQYF.

The chain uses TRBV28 and TRBJ2-7, with 8 bases matching TRBD1. Unmatched junction bases numbered 12, after V lost 8 bases and J lost 6 bases. The CDR3 sequence is 14 residues long. CDR1 is MDHEN and CDR2 is SYDVKM in the germline V gene. In DNA, the CDR3 is TGTGCCAGCCCCCCGGTGGGCAGGGGGCCCGAGCAGTACTTC. Protein: CASPPVGRGPEQYF.

The V gene is TRBV30, the J gene TRBJ1-2, with 7 bases matching TRBD1. This CDR3 is built from 17 residues. The trim removed 7 bases at V and 0 bases at J, leaving 17 bases unmatched. Germline CDR1 and CDR2: GTSNPN and SVGIG (reference sequence). DNA for the CDR3: TGTGCCTCTTACCAACCCGGGACAGTCTCCCCTAACTATGGCTACACCTTC. It specifies CASYQPGTVSPNYGYTF. Full variable domain (rest looked up from reference TRBV30 and TRBJ1-2): SQTIHQWPATLVQPVGSPLSLECTVEGTSNPNLYWYRQAAGRGLQLLFYSVGIGQISSEVPQNLSASRPQDRQFILSSKKLLLSDSGFYLCASYQPGTVSPNYGYTFGSGTRLTVV.

Only a few counts were recorded for this clone. This chain connects TRBV7-9 to TRBJ2-3; 9 nucleotides align to TRBD2. The ends lost 6 bases at V and 0 bases at J; junction bases unmatched: 10. The CDR3 is made up of 17 amino acids. The germline V gene encodes CDR1 SEHNR and CDR2 FQNEAQ (reference sequence). In DNA form, the CDR3 reads TGTGCCAGCAGTCCAAGAAGGAGCGGGGGGAGCACAGATACGCAGTATTTT. Translated: CASSPRRSGGSTDTQYF.

This clone was recorded many times. V is TRBV5-4 and J is TRBJ1-6; the match to TRBD1 covers 8 bases. Germline loops: CDR1 SGHNT, CDR2 YYREEE (reference sequence). The CDR3 is 15 amino acids. V gave up 1 base and J gave up 10 bases; unmatched junction bases: 7. The CDR3 DNA reads as TGTGCCAGCAGCTTGTCGGCAGGGGGCCTGTCACCCCTCCACTTT. Residues: CASSLSAGGLSPLHF.

This chain links TRBV19 with TRBJ2-2; 12 positions match TRBD2. The CDR3 has 15 residues. With 10 bases clipped from V and 7 bases from J, the junction kept 10 bases outside the gene matches. The germline V gene has CDR1 LNHDA and CDR2 SQIVND (reference sequence). CDR3 in amino acids: CATTRLAGDGGELFF. In DNA, the CDR3 is TGTGCCACTACAAGACTAGCGGGAGACGGCGGGGAGCTGTTTTTT.

This chain links TRBV28 with TRBJ1-5, with 9 bases that match TRBD1. This CDR3 has 13 residues. The V gene end was trimmed by 6 bases and the J gene end by 7 bases; junction bases not matched to a gene: 4. Per the germline V gene, CDR1 is MDHEN and CDR2 is SYDVKM. The CDR3 loop is CASSLDRGQPQHF. The CDR3 DNA sequence: TGTGCCAGCAGCTTGGACAGGGGCCAGCCCCAGCATTTT.

The genes are TRBV5-6 and TRBJ2-5; the match to TRBD1 covers 7 bases. Looked up from germline, CDR1 is SGHDT and CDR2 is YYEEEE. The CDR3 has 15 amino acids. V shed 0 bases, J shed 2 bases, and the junction held 4 bases outside the gene matches. The CDR3 protein is CASSLEGARQETQYF. The CDR3 DNA reads TGTGCCAGCAGCTTGGAGGGGGCGCGTCAAGAGACCCAGTACTTC.

The sample holds one count of this clone. The gene calls are TRBV5-6 and TRBJ2-5; D gene uncertain. Between the trimmed V and J ends, which lost 4 bases and 2 bases, there was a span of 15 bases. The germline gives CDR1 SGHDT, CDR2 YYEEEE. The CDR3 loop spans 15 amino acids. This CDR3 reads CASSHYETLQETQYF. In DNA form, the CDR3 reads TGTGCCAGCAGCCATTACGAAACGCTACAAGAGACCCAGTACTTC.

This chain connects TRBV19 to TRBJ1-1; 8 bases align to TRBD1. The CDR3 is 15 amino acids. The germline gives CDR1 LNHDA, CDR2 SQIVND (reference sequence). V lost 6 bases to trimming and J lost 7 bases; unmatched junction nucleotides: 13. CDR3 bases: TGTGCCAGTAGCCCCGGACAGGGAGGATACAGTGAAGCTTTCTTT. This encodes CASSPGQGGYSEAFF.

The gene calls are TRBV10-3 and TRBJ2-7; tentatively, D is TRBD1 (5 bases). Trimming removed 0 bases from V and 4 bases from J, with 13 bases in between. Germline V gene lookup returns CDR1 ENHRY and CDR2 SYGVKD. CDR3 length: 15 residues. CDR3: CAISESITGSYEQYF. DNA of the CDR3: TGTGCCATCAGTGAGTCGATCACAGGTTCTTACGAGCAGTACTTC.

The chain carries TRBV5-1 and TRBJ2-1; the D gene is possibly TRBD1 (5 bases). The CDR3 spans 13 residues. V was trimmed by 0 bases and J by 6 bases, leaving 7 bases between them. Germline values: CDR1 SGHRS, CDR2 YFSETQ. CDR3 DNA sequence: TGCGCCAGCAGCTTGGCCAGGGCCAATGAGCAGTTCTTC. Protein sequence: CASSLARANEQFF.

The chain has TRBV9 and TRBJ2-3; TRBD2 is a possible D gene (5 bases). In germline, CDR1 is SGDLS, CDR2 YYNGEE. V was cut by 4 bases and J by 2 bases, with 14 bases left in between. The CDR3 is 15 amino acids. The DNA of the CDR3 is TGTGCCAGCAGCCCATTCGGACTTCTCACAGATACGCAGTATTTT. It encodes CASSPFGLLTDTQYF.

The chain carries TRBV28 and TRBJ1-1, with 9 nucleotides matching TRBD1. CDR3 length: 12 residues. In germline, CDR1 is MDHEN, CDR2 SYDVKM. V gave up 6 bases and J gave up 11 bases; unmatched junction bases: 7. As DNA, the CDR3 is TGTGCCAGCAGGAAGGGGGACAGGGAGGCTTTCTTT. Its translation: CASRKGDREAFF.

This rearrangement joins TRBV2 to TRBJ2-7; 7 nucleotides align to TRBD1. V lost 4 bases to trimming and J lost 3 bases; unmatched junction nucleotides: 9. Germline loops: CDR1 SNHLY, CDR2 FYNNEI. The CDR3 is 15 amino acids. The DNA of the CDR3 is TGTGCCAGCAGTGGATTCGACAGGGTCAACTACGAGCAGTACTTC. This encodes CASSGFDRVNYEQYF.

The chain employs TRBV28 and TRBJ2-7; 7 nucleotides agree with TRBD1. The CDR3 runs to 12 residues. J lost 9 bases, V lost 6 bases, and 8 bases had no gene match. Germline CDR1 reads MDHEN; CDR2 reads SYDVKM. CDR3 protein: CASRQRQGRQYF. The CDR3 DNA follows: TGTGCCAGCAGACAGCGACAGGGTAGGCAGTACTTC.

The V gene is TRBV9, the J gene TRBJ2-1; the match to TRBD2 covers 13 bases. The ends lost 4 bases at V and 7 bases at J; junction bases unmatched: 11. The CDR3 consists of 17 residues. CDR1 is SGDLS and CDR2 is YYNGEE in the germline V gene. The DNA of the CDR3 is TGTGCCAGCAGCCTTAAACTGGGACTAGCGGGAAAGAATGAGCAGTTCTTC. Translation gives CASSLKLGLAGKNEQFF.

This chain uses TRBV19 with TRBJ2-5; no firm D call. Germline V CDR1 and CDR2: LNHDA, SQIVND (reference sequence). V was shortened by 4 bases and J by 5 bases, with 14 bases between the two germline ends. The CDR3 covers 14 residues. The DNA of the CDR3 is TGTGCCAGTAGTACCCCTGGCCAGGCCGAGACCCAGTACTTC. It specifies CASSTPGQAETQYF.